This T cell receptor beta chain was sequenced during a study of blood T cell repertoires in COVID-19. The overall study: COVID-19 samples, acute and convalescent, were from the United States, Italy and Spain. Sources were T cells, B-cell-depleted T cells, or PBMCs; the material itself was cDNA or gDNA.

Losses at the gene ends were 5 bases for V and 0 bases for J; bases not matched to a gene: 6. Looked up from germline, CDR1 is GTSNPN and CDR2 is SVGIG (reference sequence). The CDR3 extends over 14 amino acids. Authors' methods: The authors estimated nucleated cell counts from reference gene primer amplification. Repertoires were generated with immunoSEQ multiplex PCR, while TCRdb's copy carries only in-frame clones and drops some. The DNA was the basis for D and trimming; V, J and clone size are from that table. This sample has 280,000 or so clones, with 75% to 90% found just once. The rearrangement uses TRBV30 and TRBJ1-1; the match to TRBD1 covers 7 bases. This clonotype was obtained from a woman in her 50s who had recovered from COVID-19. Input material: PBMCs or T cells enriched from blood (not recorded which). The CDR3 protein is CAWQQGPLNTEAFF. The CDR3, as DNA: TGTGCCTGGCAACAGGGGCCCCTGAACACTGAAGCTTTCTTT.